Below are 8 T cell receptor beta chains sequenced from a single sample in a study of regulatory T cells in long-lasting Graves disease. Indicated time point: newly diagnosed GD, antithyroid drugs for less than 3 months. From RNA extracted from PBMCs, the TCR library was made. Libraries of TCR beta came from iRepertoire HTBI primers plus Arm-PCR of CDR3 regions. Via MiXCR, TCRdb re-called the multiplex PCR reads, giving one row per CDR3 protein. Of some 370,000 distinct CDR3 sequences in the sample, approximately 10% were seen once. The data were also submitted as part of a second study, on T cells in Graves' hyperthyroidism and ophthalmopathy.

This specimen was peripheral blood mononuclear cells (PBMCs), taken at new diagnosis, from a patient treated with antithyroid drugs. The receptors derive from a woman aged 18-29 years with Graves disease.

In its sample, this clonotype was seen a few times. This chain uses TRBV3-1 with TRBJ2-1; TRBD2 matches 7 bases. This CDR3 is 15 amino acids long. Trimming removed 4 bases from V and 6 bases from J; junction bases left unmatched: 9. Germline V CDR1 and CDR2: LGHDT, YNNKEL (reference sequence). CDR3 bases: TGTGCCAGCAGCCTTTTAGGGACTACCGGCAATGAGCAGTTCTTC. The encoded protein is CASSLLGTTGNEQFF.

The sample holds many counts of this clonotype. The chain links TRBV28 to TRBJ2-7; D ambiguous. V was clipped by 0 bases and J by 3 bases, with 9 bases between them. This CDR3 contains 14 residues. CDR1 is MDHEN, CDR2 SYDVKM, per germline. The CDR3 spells CASSLWQKDYEQYF. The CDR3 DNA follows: TGTGCCAGCAGTTTATGGCAGAAAGACTACGAGCAGTACTTC.

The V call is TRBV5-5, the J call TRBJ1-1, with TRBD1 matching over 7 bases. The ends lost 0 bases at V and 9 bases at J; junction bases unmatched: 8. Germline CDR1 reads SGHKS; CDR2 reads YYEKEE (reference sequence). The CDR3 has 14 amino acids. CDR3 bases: TGTGCCAGCAGCTTGGGGACAGGTAGCCGAAAAGCTTTCTTT. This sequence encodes CASSLGTGSRKAFF.

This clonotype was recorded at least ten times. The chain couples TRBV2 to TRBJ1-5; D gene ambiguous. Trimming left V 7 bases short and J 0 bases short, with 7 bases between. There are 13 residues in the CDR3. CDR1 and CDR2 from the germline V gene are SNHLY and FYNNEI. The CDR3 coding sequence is TGTGCCAGCAAGAGGATTAGCAATCAGCCCCAGCATTTT. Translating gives CASKRISNQPQHF.

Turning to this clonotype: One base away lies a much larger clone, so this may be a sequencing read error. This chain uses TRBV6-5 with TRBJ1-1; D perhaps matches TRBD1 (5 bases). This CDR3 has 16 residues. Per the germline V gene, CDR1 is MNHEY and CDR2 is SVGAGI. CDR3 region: CASSYSTGQGRTDAFF. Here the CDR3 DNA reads TGTGCCAGCAGTTACTCGACGGGGCAGGGCCGTACTGATGCTTTCTTT.

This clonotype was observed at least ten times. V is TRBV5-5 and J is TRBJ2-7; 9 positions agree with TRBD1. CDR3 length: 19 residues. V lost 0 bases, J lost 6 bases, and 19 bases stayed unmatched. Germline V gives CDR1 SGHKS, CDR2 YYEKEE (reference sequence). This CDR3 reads CASSLGLLTGGAPGREQYF. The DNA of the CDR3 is TGTGCCAGCAGCTTGGGCCTTCTTACAGGGGGCGCCCCTGGACGCGAGCAGTACTTC. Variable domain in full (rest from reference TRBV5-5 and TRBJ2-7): DAGVTQSPTHLIKTRGQQVTLRCSPISGHKSVSWYQQVLGQGPQFIFQYYEKEERGRGNFPDRFSARQFPNYSSELNVNALLLGDSALYLCASSLGLLTGGAPGREQYFGPGTRLTVT.

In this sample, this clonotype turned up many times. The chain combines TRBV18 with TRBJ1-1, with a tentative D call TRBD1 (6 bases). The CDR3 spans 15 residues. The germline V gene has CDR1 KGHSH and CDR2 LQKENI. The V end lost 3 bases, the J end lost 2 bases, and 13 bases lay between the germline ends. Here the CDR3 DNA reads TGTGCCAGCTCACCTCAGAGGGGGGTCAACACTGAAGCTTTCTTT. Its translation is CASSPQRGVNTEAFF.

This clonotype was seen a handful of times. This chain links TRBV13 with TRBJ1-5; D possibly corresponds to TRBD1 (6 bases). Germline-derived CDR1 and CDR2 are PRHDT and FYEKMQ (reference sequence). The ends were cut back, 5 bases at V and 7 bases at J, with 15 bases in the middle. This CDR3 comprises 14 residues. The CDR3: CASSLQGRGQPQHF. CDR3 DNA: TGTGCCAGCAGCCTACAGGGTAGGGGACAGCCCCAGCATTTT.